Below, 4 T cell receptor beta chains from the same sample are listed, as sequenced in a study of identical twins. TCRdb used MiXCR to reprocess the 5' RACE reads, holding one entry per CDR3 protein. The sample shows about 570,000 distinct CDR3 sequences, roughly 9.5% of them seen only once. The same data also contributed to another study, on yellow fever vaccine responses in identical twins.

Material for sequencing was PBMCs. The source of these receptors is a woman aged 18-35 years in good health.

This clonotype was counted many times. This sequence joins TRBV24-1 and TRBJ2-3; 10 bases match TRBD2. Looked up from germline, CDR1 is KGHDR and CDR2 is SFDVKD. The CDR3 runs to 19 residues. V dropped 3 bases and J dropped 4; count of bases not matched to a gene: 15. The CDR3 is CATSDEKRGGPSGPDTQYF. In nucleotides, the CDR3 is TGTGCCACCAGTGATGAAAAGCGGGGGGGGCCTTCGGGACCAGATACGCAGTATTTT.

The chain is built from TRBV5-1 and TRBJ2-1, with 8 nucleotides matching TRBD2. With 1 base clipped from V and 6 bases from J, the junction kept 6 bases outside the gene matches. This CDR3 contains 15 residues. Germline-derived CDR1 and CDR2 are SGHRS and YFSETQ. The CDR3 region is CASSLLSGTVNEQFF. The DNA of the CDR3 is TGCGCCAGCAGCTTGCTTAGCGGGACCGTCAATGAGCAGTTCTTC.

This clonotype came up a few times. The genes are TRBV24-1 and TRBJ2-1; 12 positions match TRBD2. This CDR3 has 16 residues. The germline V gene has CDR1 KGHDR and CDR2 SFDVKD. V lost 2 bases, J lost 5 bases, and 3 bases stayed unmatched. In nucleotides, the CDR3 is TGTGCCACCAGTGATTCTAGCGGGAGGGCTAACAATGAGCAGTTCTTC. It yields the protein CATSDSSGRANNEQFF.

This clonotype was seen once. The chain joins TRBV6-1 to TRBJ2-4, with D hard to call. The CDR3 is 13 amino acids. Trimming removed 7 bases from V and 5 bases from J, with 12 bases in between. The germline CDR1 and CDR2 sequences are MNHNS and SASEGT. CDR3 nucleotides: TGTGCCAGCACCTCCAGACCAGAAAACATTCAGTACTTC. This gives the protein CASTSRPENIQYF.